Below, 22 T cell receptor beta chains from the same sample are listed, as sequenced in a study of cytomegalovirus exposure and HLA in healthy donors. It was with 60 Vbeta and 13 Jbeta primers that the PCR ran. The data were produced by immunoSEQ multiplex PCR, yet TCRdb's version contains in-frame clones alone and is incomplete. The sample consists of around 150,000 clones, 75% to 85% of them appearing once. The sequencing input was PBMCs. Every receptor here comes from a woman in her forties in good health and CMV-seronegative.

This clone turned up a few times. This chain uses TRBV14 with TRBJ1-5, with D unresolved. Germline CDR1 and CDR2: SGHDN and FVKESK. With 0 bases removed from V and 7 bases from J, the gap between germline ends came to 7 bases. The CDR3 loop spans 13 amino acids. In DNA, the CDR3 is TGTGCCAGCAGCCAAGATTCGCGACAGCCCCAGCATTTT. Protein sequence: CASSQDSRQPQHF.

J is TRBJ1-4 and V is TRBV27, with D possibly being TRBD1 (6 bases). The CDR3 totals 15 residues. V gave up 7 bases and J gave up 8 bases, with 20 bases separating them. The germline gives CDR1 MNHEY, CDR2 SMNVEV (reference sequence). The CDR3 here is CASKRADRTVEKLFF. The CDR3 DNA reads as TGTGCCAGCAAACGGGCCGACAGGACGGTAGAAAAACTGTTTTTT. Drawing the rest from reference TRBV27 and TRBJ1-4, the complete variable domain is EAQVTQNPRYLITVTGKKLTVTCSQNMNHEYMSWYRQDPGLGLRQIYYSMNVEVTDKGDVPEGYKVSRKEKRNFPLILESPSPNQTSLYFCASKRADRTVEKLFFGSGTQLSVL.

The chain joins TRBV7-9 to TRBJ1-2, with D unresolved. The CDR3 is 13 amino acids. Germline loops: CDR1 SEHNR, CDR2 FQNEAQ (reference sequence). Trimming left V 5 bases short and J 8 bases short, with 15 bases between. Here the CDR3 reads CASSPEGPCGYTF. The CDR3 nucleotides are TGTGCCAGCAGCCCAGAGGGCCCTTGCGGCTACACCTTC.

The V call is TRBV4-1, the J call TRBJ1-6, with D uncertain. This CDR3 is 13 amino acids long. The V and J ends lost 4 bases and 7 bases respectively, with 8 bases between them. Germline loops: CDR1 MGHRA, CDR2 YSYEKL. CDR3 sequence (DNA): TGCGCCAGCAGCCCCGTCAGGAATTCACCCCTCCACTTT. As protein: CASSPVRNSPLHF.

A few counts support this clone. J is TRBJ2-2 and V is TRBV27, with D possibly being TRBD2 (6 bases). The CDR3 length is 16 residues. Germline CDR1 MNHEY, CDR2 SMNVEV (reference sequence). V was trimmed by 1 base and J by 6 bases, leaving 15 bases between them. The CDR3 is CASSLFGGFFAGELFF. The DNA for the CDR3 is TGTGCCAGCAGTTTATTTGGGGGGTTTTTCGCCGGGGAGCTGTTTTTT.

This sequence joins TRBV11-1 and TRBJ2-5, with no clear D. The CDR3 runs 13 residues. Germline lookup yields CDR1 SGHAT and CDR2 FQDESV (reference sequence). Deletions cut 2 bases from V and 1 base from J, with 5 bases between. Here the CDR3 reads CASSLRVQETQYF. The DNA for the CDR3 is TGTGCCAGCAGCTTACGGGTCCAAGAGACCCAGTACTTC.

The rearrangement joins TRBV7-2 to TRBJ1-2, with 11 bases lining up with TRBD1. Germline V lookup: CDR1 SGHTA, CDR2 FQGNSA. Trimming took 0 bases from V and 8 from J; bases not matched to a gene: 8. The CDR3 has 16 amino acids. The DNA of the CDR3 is TGTGCCAGCAGCTTAGCCGCCGGGACAGGGGGACGCGGCTACACCTTC. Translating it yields CASSLAAGTGGRGYTF.

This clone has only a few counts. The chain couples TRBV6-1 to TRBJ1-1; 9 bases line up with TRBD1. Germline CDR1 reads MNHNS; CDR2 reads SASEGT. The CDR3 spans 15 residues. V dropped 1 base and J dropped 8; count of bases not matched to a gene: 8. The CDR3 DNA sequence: TGTGCCAGCAGTGAAGAACAGGGGGCTATAGTGGAAGCTTTCTTT. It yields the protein CASSEEQGAIVEAFF.

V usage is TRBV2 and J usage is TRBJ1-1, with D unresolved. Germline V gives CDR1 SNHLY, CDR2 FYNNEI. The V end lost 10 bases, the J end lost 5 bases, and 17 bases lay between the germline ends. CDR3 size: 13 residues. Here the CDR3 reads CAISQISQTEAFF. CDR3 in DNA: TGTGCCATCTCACAGATTTCGCAAACTGAAGCTTTCTTT.

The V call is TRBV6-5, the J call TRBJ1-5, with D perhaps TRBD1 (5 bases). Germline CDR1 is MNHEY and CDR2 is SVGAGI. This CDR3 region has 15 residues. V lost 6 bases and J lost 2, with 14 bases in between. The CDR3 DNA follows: TGTGCCAGCAGGCCGGCGGGGACGGGCAATCAGCCCCAGCATTTT. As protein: CASRPAGTGNQPQHF.

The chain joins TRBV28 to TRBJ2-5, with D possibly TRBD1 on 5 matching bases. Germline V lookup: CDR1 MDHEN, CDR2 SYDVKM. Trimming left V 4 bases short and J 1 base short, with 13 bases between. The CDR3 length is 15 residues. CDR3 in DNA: TGTGCCAGCAGTTCTCCAAGGGGTGGCCAAGAGACCCAGTACTTC. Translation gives CASSSPRGGQETQYF.

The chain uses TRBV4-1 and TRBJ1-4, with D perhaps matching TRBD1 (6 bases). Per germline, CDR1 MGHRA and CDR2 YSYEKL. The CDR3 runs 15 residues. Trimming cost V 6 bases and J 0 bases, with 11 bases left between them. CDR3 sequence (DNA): TGCGCCAGCAGTCGACAGGAGTCAACTAATGAAAAACTGTTTTTT. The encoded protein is CASSRQESTNEKLFF.

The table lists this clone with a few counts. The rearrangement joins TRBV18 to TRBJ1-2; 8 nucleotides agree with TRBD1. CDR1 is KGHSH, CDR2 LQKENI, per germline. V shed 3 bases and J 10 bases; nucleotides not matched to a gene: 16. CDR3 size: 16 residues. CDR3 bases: TGTGCCAGCTCACCTGGGGACAGGATATTTTCTCAATCCTACACCTTC. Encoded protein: CASSPGDRIFSQSYTF.

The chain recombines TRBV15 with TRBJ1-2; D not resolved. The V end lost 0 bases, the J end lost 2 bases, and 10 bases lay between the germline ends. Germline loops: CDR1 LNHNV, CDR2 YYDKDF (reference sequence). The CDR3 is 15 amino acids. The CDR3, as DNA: TGTGCCACCAGCAGAGATCAAATTCCAAACTATGGCTACACCTTC. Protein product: CATSRDQIPNYGYTF.

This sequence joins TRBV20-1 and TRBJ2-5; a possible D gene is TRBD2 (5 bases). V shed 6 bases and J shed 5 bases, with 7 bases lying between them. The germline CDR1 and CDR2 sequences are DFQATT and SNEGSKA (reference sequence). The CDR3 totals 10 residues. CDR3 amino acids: CSADYETQYF. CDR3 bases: TGCAGTGCCGACTACGAGACCCAGTACTTC.

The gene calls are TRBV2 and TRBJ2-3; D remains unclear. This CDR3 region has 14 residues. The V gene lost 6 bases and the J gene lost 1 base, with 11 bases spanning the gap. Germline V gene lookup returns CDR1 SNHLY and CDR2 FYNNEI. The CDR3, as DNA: TGTGCCAGCAGCCGAAAAGAGGGCACAGATACGCAGTATTTT. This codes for CASSRKEGTDTQYF.

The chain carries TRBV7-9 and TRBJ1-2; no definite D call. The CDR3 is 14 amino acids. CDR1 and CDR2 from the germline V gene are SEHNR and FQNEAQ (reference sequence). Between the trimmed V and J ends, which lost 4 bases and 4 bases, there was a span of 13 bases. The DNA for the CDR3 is TGTGCCAGCAGCTCTGTACAGATAGGCTATGGCTACACCTTC. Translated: CASSSVQIGYGYTF.

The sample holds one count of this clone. The CDR3 bases are TGTGCCAGCAGTGAAATAAGGGGATCACCCCTCCACTTT. It specifies CASSEIRGSPLHF. The chain links TRBV6-1 to TRBJ1-6, with D maybe TRBD1 (5 bases). This CDR3 is 13 amino acids long. Germline V CDR1 and CDR2: MNHNS, SASEGT. Trimming took 2 bases from V and 10 from J, leaving 9 bases between them.

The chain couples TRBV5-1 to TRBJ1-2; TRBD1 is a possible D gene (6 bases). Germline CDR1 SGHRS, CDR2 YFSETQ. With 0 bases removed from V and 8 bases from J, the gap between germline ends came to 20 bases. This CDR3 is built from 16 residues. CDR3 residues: CASSLVGGLPGPGYTF. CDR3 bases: TGCGCCAGCAGCTTGGTTGGGGGCCTCCCCGGTCCGGGCTACACCTTC.

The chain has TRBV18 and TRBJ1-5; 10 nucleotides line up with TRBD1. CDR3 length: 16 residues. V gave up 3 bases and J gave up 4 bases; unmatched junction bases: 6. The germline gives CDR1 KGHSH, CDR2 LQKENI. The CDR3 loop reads CASSPGPGQGNQPQHF. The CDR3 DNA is TGTGCCAGCTCACCCGGCCCGGGACAGGGGAATCAGCCCCAGCATTTT.

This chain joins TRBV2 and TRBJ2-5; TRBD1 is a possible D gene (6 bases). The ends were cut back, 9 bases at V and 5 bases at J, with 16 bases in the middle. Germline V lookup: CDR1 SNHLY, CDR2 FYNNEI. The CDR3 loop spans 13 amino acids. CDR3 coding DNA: TGTGCCAGTGAGGCAGGGGTCATCGAGACCCAGTACTTC. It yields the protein CASEAGVIETQYF.

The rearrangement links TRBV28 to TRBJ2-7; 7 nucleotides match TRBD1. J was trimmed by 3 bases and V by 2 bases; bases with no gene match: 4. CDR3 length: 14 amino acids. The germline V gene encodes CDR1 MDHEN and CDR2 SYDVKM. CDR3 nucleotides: TGTGCCAGCAGTTTACTAGGGGGCGGCTACGAGCAGTACTTC. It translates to CASSLLGGGYEQYF.